The clone carrying this TCR beta chain has more than one count but fewer than ten. Its antigen is not identified. The data were obtained in a study of beta chain features in type 1 diabetes. V lost 3 bases to trimming and J lost 5 bases; unmatched junction nucleotides: 1. Germline V gene lookup returns CDR1 MGHDK and CDR2 SYGVNS. The CDR3 runs to 14 residues. As every portion of the isolated RNA was reverse transcribed, the sequencing read expressed TCRB transcripts. The repertoire was sequenced with immunoSEQ multiplex PCR; TCRdb's copy has only in-frame clones and lacks some. The profile shows 450,000 or so clones, 9.5% to 12% of them singletons. Points from the study as a whole: An over-representation of cells with high TCR expression could result from cDNA sequencing.

The rearrangement joins TRBV25-1 to TRBJ2-7; 13 bases agree with TRBD2. The TCR sequence derives from a woman aged 18-30 years in good health. What was sequenced was naive CD4+ T cells from blood. The CDR3 nucleotides are TGTGCCAGCAGTGACGGACTAGCGGGAGACGAGCAGTACTTC. It translates to CASSDGLAGDEQYF.